A single sample gave rise to the 6 T cell receptor beta chains below, sequenced in a study of blood T cell repertoires in COVID-19. Assay: immunoSEQ multiplex PCR; the TCRdb copy retains only in-frame clones and omits some. The data contain 150,000 to 200,000 clones, 65% to 85% of them seen just once; the ten biggest clones take up 10% to 15%. Specimen: PBMCs or T cells enriched from blood (not recorded which). All receptors come from a woman aged 60-75 years who had recovered from COVID-19.

The rearrangement joins TRBV7-6 to TRBJ2-1, with TRBD2 identical over 11 bases. This CDR3 is 15 amino acids long. Germline CDR1 and CDR2: SGHVS and FNYEAQ. V lost 1 base, J lost 10 bases, and 6 bases stayed unmatched. CDR3 bases: TGTGCCAGCAGCTTAGTAGCGGGAGGGCCCGGAGAGCAGTTCTTC. It translates to CASSLVAGGPGEQFF.

The chain employs TRBV7-3 and TRBJ1-1, with TRBD1 as a possible D gene (5 bases). V was shortened by 5 bases and J by 0 bases, with 16 bases between the two germline ends. The CDR3 is 16 amino acids. Germline assignment: CDR1 SGHTA and CDR2 FQGTGA. The CDR3 protein is CASSPGTSNMNTEAFF. The CDR3 region has the DNA TGTGCCAGCAGCCCTGGGACTTCAAACATGAACACTGAAGCTTTCTTT.

This sequence joins TRBV4-1 and TRBJ2-5; D is uncertain. Germline values: CDR1 MGHRA, CDR2 YSYEKL. V lost 0 bases and J lost 5, with 7 bases in between. The CDR3 loop spans 13 amino acids. For the CDR3, the DNA is TGCGCCAGCAGCCAAGATCAAGAGGAGACCCAGTACTTC. Amino acids: CASSQDQEETQYF.

The rearrangement uses TRBV2 and TRBJ2-3; D unresolved. The germline V gene encodes CDR1 SNHLY and CDR2 FYNNEI. The CDR3 is made up of 10 amino acids. The ends were cut back, 10 bases at V and 2 bases at J, with 4 bases in the middle. CDR3 nucleotide sequence: TGTGCCATCCACACAGATACGCAGTATTTT. It specifies CAIHTDTQYF.

The V call is TRBV3-1 (or the pseudogene TRBV3-2), the J call TRBJ1-1; TRBD1 agrees at 9 bases. The ends lost 5 bases at V and 1 base at J; junction bases unmatched: 5. This CDR3 has 15 amino acids. Germline assignment: CDR1 LGHDT and CDR2 YNNKEL (reference sequence). CDR3 region: CASSSTDRGNTEAFF. As DNA, the CDR3 is TGTGCCAGCAGCTCCACGGACAGGGGGAACACTGAAGCTTTCTTT.

The CDR3 bases are TGTGCCAGCAGCCAAGACTGGAACACCGGGGAGCTGTTTTTT. This gives the protein CASSQDWNTGELFF. J is TRBJ2-2 and V is TRBV3-1 (or the pseudogene TRBV3-2); D uncertain. The germline V gene encodes CDR1 LGHDT and CDR2 YNNKEL (reference sequence). Trimming stripped 0 bases from V and 1 base from J, with 3 bases between. There are 14 residues in the CDR3.